This T cell receptor (beta chain) was recovered during a study of blood T cell repertoires in COVID-19. Study in general: Donors in the United States, Italy and Spain gave samples during acute or convalescent COVID-19. T cells, B-cell-depleted T cells, or PBMCs provided the cDNA or gDNA that served as material.

Authors' methods: From reference gene primer amplification, estimates of nucleated cell counts were derived. The data were produced by immunoSEQ multiplex PCR, yet TCRdb's version contains in-frame clones alone and is incomplete. V, J and clone size are those of that table, while D and trimming were read from the DNA. This table has 200,000 to 250,000 clones, approximately 80% appearing once. Enrolled during active infection, Seattle patients were then followed longitudinally. In its sample, this clone was seen a few times. The receptor was isolated from a woman aged 80 or older with COVID-19, enrolled during active disease. Sequences were obtained from peripheral blood.

CDR3 in DNA: TGTGCCAGCAGCTTTAGCGGGGCTTATGCAGATACGCAGTATTTT. This encodes CASSFSGAYADTQYF. This sequence joins TRBV11-3 and TRBJ2-3, with 8 bases aligning to TRBD2. In germline, CDR1 is SGHNT, CDR2 YENEEA. The trim removed 3 bases at V and 4 bases at J, leaving 6 bases unmatched. The CDR3 extends over 15 amino acids.